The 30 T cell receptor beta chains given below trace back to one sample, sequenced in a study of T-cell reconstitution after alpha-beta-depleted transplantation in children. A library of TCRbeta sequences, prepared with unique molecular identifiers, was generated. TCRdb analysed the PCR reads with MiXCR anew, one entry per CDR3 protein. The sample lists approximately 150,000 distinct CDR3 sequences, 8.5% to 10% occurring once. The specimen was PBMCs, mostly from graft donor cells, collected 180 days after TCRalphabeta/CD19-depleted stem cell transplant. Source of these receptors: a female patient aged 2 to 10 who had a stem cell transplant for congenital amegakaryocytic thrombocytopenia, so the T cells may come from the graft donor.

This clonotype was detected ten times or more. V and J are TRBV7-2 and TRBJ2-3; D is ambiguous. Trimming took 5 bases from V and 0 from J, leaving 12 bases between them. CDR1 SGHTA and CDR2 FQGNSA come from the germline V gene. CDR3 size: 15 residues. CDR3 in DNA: TGTGCCAGCAGCCCCGAGTACCTTAGCACAGATACGCAGTATTTT. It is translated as CASSPEYLSTDTQYF. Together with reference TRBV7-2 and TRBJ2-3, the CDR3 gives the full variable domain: GAGVSQSPSNKVTEKGKDVELRCDPISGHTALYWYRQSLGQGLEFLIYFQGNSAPDKSGLPSDRFSAERTGGSVSTLTIQRTQQEDSAVYLCASSPEYLSTDTQYFGPGTRLTVL.

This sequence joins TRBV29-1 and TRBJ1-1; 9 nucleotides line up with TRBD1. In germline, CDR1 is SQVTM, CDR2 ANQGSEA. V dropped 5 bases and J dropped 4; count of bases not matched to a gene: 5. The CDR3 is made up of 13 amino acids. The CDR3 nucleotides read TGCAGCGTTCTGACAGGGGGAATCACTGAAGCTTTCTTT. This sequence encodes CSVLTGGITEAFF.

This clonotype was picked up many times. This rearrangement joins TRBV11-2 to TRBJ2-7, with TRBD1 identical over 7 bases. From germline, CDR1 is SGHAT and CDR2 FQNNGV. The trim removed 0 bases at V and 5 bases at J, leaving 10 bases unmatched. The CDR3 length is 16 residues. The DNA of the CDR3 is TGTGCCAGCAGCTTAGACAGGGGGAGTCTTCTGGACGAGCAGTACTTC. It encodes CASSLDRGSLLDEQYF.

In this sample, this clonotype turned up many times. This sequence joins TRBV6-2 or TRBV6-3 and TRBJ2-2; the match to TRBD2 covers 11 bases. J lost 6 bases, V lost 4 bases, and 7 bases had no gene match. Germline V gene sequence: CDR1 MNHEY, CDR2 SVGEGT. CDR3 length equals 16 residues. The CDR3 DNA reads TGTGCCAGCAGTTGCCCACTAGCGGGGGAGGCCGGGGAGCTGTTTTTT. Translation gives CASSCPLAGEAGELFF.

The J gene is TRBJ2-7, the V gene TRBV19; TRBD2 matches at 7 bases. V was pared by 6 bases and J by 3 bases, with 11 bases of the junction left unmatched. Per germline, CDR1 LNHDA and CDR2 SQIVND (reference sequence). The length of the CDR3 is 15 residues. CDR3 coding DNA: TGTGCCAGTAGGAAAGGCGGGAGTGCGAGCTACGAGCAGTACTTC. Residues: CASRKGGSASYEQYF.

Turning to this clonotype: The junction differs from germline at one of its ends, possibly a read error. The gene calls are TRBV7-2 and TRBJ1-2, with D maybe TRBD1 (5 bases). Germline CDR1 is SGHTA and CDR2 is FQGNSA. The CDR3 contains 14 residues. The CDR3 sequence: CASSRSGGNYGDTF. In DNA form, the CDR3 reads TGTGCCAGCAGCCGCAGTGGGGGGAACTATGGCGACACCTTC. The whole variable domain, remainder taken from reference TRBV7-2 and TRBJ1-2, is GAGVSQSPSNKVTEKGKDVELRCDPISGHTALYWYRQSLGQGLEFLIYFQGNSAPDKSGLPSDRFSAERTGGSVSTLTIQRTQQEDSAVYLCASSRSGGNYGDTFGSGTRLTVV.

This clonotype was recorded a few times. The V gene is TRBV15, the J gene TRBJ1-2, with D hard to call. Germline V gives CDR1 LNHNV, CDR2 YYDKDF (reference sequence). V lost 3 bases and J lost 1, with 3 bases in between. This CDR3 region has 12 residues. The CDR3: CATSRDNYGYTF. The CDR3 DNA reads TGTGCCACCAGCAGGGATAACTATGGCTACACCTTC.

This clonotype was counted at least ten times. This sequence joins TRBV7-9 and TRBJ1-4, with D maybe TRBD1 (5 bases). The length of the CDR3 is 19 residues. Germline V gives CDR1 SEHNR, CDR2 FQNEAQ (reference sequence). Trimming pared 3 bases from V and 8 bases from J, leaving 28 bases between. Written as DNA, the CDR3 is TGTGCCAGCAGCTTTTACCTCTCGCCTTCCAGGGAGGGAGCCGAAAAACTGTTTTTT. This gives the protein CASSFYLSPSREGAEKLFF.

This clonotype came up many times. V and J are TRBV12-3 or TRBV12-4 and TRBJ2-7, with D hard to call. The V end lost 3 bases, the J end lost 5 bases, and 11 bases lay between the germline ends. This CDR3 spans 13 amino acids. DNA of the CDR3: TGTGCCAGCAGTTTTGCCAGGATCCACGAGCAGTACTTC. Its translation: CASSFARIHEQYF.

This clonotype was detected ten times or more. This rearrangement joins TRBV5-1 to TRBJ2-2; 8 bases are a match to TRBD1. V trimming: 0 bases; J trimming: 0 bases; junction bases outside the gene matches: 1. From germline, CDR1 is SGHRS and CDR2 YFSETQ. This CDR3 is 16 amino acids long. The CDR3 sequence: CASSLVGQANTGELFF. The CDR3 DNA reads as TGCGCCAGCAGCTTGGTGGGACAGGCGAACACCGGGGAGCTGTTTTTT.

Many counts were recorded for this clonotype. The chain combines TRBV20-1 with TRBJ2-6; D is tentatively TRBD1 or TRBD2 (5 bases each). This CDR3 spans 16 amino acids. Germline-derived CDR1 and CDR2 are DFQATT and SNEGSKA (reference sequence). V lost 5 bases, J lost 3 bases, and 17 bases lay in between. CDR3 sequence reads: CSAGGRLRLGANVLTF. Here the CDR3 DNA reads TGCAGTGCTGGGGGTAGGCTAAGGCTTGGGGCCAACGTCCTGACTTTC.

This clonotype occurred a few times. CDR3 in amino acids: CASSGGQGTETQYF. The CDR3 region has the DNA TGCGCCAGCAGCGGCGGACAGGGCACAGAGACCCAGTACTTC. The V call is TRBV5-1, the J call TRBJ2-5; TRBD1 matches 8 bases. Germline CDR1 and CDR2: SGHRS and YFSETQ. The trim removed 4 bases at V and 4 bases at J, leaving 6 bases unmatched. The CDR3 runs to 14 residues.

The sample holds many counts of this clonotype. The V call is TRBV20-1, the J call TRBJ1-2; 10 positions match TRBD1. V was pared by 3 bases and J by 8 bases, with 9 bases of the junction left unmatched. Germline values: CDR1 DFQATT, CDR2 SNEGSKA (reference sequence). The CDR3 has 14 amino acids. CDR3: CSASRGTGERGYTF. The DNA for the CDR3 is TGCAGTGCTAGTAGAGGGACAGGGGAACGGGGCTACACCTTC.

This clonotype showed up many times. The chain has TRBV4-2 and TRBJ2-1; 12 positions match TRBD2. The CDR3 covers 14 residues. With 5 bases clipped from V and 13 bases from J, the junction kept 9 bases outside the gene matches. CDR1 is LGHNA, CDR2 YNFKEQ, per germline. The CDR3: CASSFTLAGGPQFF. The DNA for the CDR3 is TGTGCCAGCAGCTTTACCCTAGCGGGAGGGCCCCAGTTCTTC.

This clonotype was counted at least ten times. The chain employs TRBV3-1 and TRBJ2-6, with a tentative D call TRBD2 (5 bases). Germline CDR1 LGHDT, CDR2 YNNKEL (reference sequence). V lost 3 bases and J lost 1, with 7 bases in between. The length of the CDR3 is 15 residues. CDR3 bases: TGTGCCAGCAGCCACGGGAAGTCTGGGGCCAACGTCCTGACTTTC. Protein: CASSHGKSGANVLTF. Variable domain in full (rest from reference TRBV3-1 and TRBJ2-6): DTAVSQTPKYLVTQMGNDKSIKCEQNLGHDTMYWYKQDSKKFLKIMFSYNNKELIINETVPNRFSPKSPDKAHLNLHINSLELGDSAVYFCASSHGKSGANVLTFGAGSRLTVL.

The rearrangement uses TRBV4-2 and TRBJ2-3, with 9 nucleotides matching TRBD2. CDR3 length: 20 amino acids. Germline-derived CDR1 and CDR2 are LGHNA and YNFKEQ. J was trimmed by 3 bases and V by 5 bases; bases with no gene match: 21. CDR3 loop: CASSEDLWLAGMGVTDTQYF. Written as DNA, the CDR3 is TGTGCCAGCAGCGAGGATCTGTGGCTAGCGGGAATGGGTGTAACAGATACGCAGTATTTT.

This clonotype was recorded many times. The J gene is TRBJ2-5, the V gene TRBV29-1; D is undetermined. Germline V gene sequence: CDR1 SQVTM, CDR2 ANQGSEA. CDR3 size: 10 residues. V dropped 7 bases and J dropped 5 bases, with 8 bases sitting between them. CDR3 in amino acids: CSAKLETQYF. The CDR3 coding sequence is TGCAGCGCCAAATTGGAGACCCAGTACTTC.

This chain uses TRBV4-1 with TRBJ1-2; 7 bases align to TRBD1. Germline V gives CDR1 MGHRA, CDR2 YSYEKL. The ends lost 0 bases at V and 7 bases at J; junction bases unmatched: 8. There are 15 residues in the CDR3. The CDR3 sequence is CASSQDSPRGAGYTF. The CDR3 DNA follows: TGCGCCAGCAGCCAAGATTCCCCCAGGGGGGCTGGCTACACCTTC.

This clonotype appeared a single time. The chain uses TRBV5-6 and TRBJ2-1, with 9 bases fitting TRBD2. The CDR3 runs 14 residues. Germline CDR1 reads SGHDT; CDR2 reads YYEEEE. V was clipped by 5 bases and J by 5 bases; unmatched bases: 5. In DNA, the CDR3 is TGTGCCAGCAGTCGGCTAGCGGGGAACAATGAGCAGTTCTTC. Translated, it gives CASSRLAGNNEQFF.

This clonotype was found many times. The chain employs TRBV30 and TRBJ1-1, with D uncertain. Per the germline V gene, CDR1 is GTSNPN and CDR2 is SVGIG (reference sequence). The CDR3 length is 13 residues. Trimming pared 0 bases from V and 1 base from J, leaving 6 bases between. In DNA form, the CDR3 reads TGTGCCTGGAGTGTGATAGGGAACACTGAAGCTTTCTTT. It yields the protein CAWSVIGNTEAFF.

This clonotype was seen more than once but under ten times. CDR3 sequence reads: CASNRLGGRGTQYF. The CDR3 DNA sequence: TGTGCCAGCAATAGGTTGGGGGGGAGAGGTACGCAGTATTTT. This chain links TRBV12-3 or TRBV12-4 with TRBJ2-3; 7 nucleotides match TRBD2. The CDR3 extends over 14 amino acids. After removal of 7 bases from V and 8 bases from J, the junction contained 12 bases not matched to a gene.

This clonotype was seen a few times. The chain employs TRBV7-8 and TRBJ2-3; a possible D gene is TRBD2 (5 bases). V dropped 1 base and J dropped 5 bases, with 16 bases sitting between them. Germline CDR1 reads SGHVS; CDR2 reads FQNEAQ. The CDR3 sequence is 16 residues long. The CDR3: CASSLVVPSGIDTQYF. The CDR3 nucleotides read TGTGCCAGCAGCTTAGTGGTCCCTTCGGGGATAGATACGCAGTATTTT.

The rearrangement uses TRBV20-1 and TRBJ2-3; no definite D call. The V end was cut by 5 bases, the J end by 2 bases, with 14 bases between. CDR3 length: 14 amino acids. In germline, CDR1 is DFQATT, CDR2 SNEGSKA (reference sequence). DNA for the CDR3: TGCAGTGCTTTTGCGACGGCCTCCACAGATACGCAGTATTTT. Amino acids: CSAFATASTDTQYF.

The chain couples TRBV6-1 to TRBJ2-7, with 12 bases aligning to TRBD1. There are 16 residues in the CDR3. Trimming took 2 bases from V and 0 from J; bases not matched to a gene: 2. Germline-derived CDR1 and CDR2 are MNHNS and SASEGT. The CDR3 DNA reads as TGTGCCAGCAGTGAACCGGGACAGGGGGCCTCCTACGAGCAGTACTTC. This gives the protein CASSEPGQGASYEQYF.

The CDR3 sequence: CASSQGINTGELFF. DNA for the CDR3: TGTGCCAGCAGCCAGGGGATAAACACCGGGGAGCTGTTTTTT. The chain uses TRBV7-7 and TRBJ2-2, with a tentative D call TRBD1 (6 bases). Germline values: CDR1 SSHAT, CDR2 FNYEAQ (reference sequence). The V gene lost 5 bases and the J gene lost 2 bases, with 9 bases spanning the gap. This CDR3 region has 14 residues.

The CDR3 region is CSASGGERPQHF. The CDR3 DNA reads as TGCAGTGCTAGTGGCGGGGAACGGCCCCAGCATTTT. This chain links TRBV20-1 with TRBJ1-5; D gene ambiguous. V was clipped by 3 bases and J by 9 bases, with 12 bases between them. Germline assignment: CDR1 DFQATT and CDR2 SNEGSKA (reference sequence). This CDR3 has 12 residues.

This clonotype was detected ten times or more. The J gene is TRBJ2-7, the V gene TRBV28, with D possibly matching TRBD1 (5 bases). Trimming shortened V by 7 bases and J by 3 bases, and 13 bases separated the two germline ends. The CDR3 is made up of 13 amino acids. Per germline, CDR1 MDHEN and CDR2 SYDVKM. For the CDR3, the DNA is TGTGCCAGCACCGACAGTTTACTCTACGAGCAGTACTTC. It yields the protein CASTDSLLYEQYF.

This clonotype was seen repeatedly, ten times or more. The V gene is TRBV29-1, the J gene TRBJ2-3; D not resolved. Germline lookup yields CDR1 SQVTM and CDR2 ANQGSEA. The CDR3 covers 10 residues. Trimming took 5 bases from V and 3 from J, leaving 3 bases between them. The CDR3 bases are TGCAGCGTTAGAACAGATACGCAGTATTTT. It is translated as CSVRTDTQYF.

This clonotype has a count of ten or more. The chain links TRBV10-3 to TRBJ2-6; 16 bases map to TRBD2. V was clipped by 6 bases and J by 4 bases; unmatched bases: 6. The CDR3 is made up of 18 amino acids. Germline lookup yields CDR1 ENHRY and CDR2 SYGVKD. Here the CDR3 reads CAISQGLAGGLGANVLTF. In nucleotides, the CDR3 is TGTGCCATCAGCCAGGGACTAGCGGGGGGGCTAGGGGCCAACGTCCTGACTTTC.

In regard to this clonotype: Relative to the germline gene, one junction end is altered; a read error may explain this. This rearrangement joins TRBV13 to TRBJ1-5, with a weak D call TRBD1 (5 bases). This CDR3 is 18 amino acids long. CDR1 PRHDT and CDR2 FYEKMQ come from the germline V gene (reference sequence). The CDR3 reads CAISFGAWDDHSNQPQHF. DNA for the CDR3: TGTGCCATCAGCTTCGGGGCTTGGGACGACCATAGCAATCAGCCCCAGCATTTT. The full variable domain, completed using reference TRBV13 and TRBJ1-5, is AAGVIQSPRHLIKEKRETATLKCYPIPRHDTVYWYQQGPGQDPQFLISFYEKMQSDKGSIPDRFSAQQFSDYHSELNMSSLELGDSALYFCAISFGAWDDHSNQPQHFGDGTRLSIL.